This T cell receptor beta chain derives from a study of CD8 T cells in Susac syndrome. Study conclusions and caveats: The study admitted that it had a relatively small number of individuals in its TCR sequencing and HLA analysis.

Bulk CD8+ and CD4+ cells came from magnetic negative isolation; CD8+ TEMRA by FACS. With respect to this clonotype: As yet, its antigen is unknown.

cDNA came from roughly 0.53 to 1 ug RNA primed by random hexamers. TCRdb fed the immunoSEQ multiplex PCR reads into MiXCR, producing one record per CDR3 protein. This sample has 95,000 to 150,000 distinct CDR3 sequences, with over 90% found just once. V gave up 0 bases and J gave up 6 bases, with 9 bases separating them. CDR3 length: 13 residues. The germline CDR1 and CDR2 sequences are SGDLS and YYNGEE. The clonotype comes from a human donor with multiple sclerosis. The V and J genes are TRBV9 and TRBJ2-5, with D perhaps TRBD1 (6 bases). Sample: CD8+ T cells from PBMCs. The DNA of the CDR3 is TGTGCCAGCAGCGTAGTTACAGGGAAGACCCAGTACTTC. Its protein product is CASSVVTGKTQYF.